This is a list of T cell receptor beta chains from one sample in a study of CD8 T cells in ankylosing spondylitis. TCRdb analysed the 5' RACE reads with MiXCR anew, one entry per CDR3 protein. The sample lists 250,000 to 350,000 distinct CDR3 sequences, roughly 20% occurring once. Sequencing was performed on blood, either unsorted or a sorted T cell fraction (not recorded which). These receptors all stem from a female donor with ankylosing spondylitis or in good health (not recorded which). Both conserved end residues are part of each CDR3. Each record gives: J gene, D gene, clone size, V gene, CDR3 DNA, CDR3 protein. D genes are given only for firm matches. Not every row has a clone size; where given, it reads once, few, many or a size class.

>TRBJ2-7|TRBD1|NA|TRBV6-2/TRBV6-3
TGTGCCAGCAGTTACTCGCCGGGACAGGGTATTCGGGAGCAGTACTTC
CASSYSPGQGIREQYF
>TRBJ2-1|TRBD2|many|TRBV6-2/TRBV6-3
TGTGCCAGCAAGACTAGCGGCAATGAGCAGTTCTTC
CASKTSGNEQFF
>TRBJ2-1|TRBD2|few|TRBV7-2
TGTGCCAGCAGCATCCGACTAGCGGGACGAGTTGAGCAGTTCTTC
CASSIRLAGRVEQFF
>TRBJ1-2|NA|few|TRBV7-9
TGTGCCAGCAGCCCGACAGAGTTTTATGGCTACACCTTC
CASSPTEFYGYTF
>TRBJ2-7|TRBD2|many|TRBV20-1
TGCAGTGCAAGTACGGGACTAGAAACCAACGAGCAGTACTTC
CSASTGLETNEQYF
>TRBJ2-7|NA|NA|TRBV20-1
TGCAGTCTTGACAGCGGGTTTAGCTCCTACGAGCAGTACTTC
CSLDSGFSSYEQYF
>TRBJ2-7|TRBD1|NA|TRBV7-8
TGTGCCAGCAGCCCTGACAGGGCTGACCACGAGCAGTACTTC
CASSPDRADHEQYF
>TRBJ2-3|NA|NA|TRBV7-2
TGTGCCAGCAGCTTGACTAAACAGGGGAGGCCGGTGTCGCAGTATTTT
CASSLTKQGRPVSQYF
>TRBJ2-3|TRBD2|few|TRBV20-1
TGCAGTGCTCGACTAGCGGGAGTTGCAGATACGCAGTATTTT
CSARLAGVADTQYF
>TRBJ2-1|TRBD1|NA|TRBV7-6
TGTGCCAGCAGCATTGACAGGGGCGATGAGCAGTTCTTC
CASSIDRGDEQFF
>TRBJ2-7|TRBD2|NA|TRBV2
TGTGCCACCAGTCCATTAGCGGGAGGACAGCAGTACTTC
CATSPLAGGQQYF
>TRBJ2-1|NA|NA|TRBV20-1
TGCAGTGTGTACGGATACCGAGACTCTTCCTACAATGAGCAGTTCTTC
CSVYGYRDSSYNEQFF
>TRBJ2-5|NA|few|TRBV12-3/TRBV12-4
TGTGCCAGCAGTTTATATACAAAGACCCAGTACTTC
CASSLYTKTQYF
>TRBJ1-2|NA|NA|TRBV20-1
TGCAGTGCTGCCCGGGTATCTTTAGTTGGCTACACCTTC
CSAARVSLVGYTF
>TRBJ1-1|TRBD1|NA|TRBV7-9
TGTGCCAGCAGCTCCCGGACAGGGGTGAACACTGAAGCTTTCTTT
CASSSRTGVNTEAFF
>TRBJ2-3|NA|NA|TRBV11-2
TGTGCCAGCAGCTTAGGGGGTCTCGGCTCAGATACGCAGTATTTT
CASSLGGLGSDTQYF
>TRBJ2-1|TRBD1|NA|TRBV4-3
TGCGCCAGCAGCCAACATCGGGCCGGGACAGAGCCCTACAATGAGCAGTTCTTC
CASSQHRAGTEPYNEQFF
>TRBJ2-3|TRBD1|few|TRBV7-2
TGTGCCAGCAGCCCCAGGGACAGGGGAGCCGATACGCAGTATTTT
CASSPRDRGADTQYF
>TRBJ2-1|TRBD2|NA|TRBV2
TGTGCCAGCAGTCCTACTAGCGGGAGGTGGTACAATGAGCAGTTCTTC
CASSPTSGRWYNEQFF
>TRBJ2-7|NA|NA|TRBV5-5
TGTGCCAGCAGCGTGGAGGGGCGCGACATTGGCGAGCAGTACTTC
CASSVEGRDIGEQYF
>TRBJ2-3|TRBD2|NA|TRBV11-2
TGTGCCAGCAGCTTATTGACCTCTCTAGCGGGAGTTGGGGATACGCAGTATTTT
CASSLLTSLAGVGDTQYF
>TRBJ1-6|NA|few|TRBV20-1
TGCAGTGCTCGATCAGTGGGTTCACCCCTCCACTTT
CSARSVGSPLHF